This T cell receptor (beta chain) was recorded in a study of CD8+CD57+ T cells in acquired aplastic anemia. For the study at large: Quantities of DNA derived from sorted CD4+ and CD8+ cells averaged roughly 3.4 ug.

The CDR3 is 12 amino acids. V lost 5 bases and J 6 bases, leaving 7 bases between the germline ends. Both TCR beta VDJ combination and CDR3 sequence profiling were carried out. Genomic DNA was the template for this profiling. In TCRdb, the reads were re-called with MiXCR into one record per CDR3 protein. The sample lists approximately 50,000 distinct CDR3 sequences, 70% to 80% seen once, with approximately 31% in the top ten. Sequenced input: sorted CD4+, CD8+, or CD8+CD57+ T cells (not recorded which) from PBMCs. The chain couples TRBV12-3 or TRBV12-4 to TRBJ1-4, with D unresolved. This TCR came from a human donor in good health, serving as a control. This CDR3 reads CASSPTDEKLFF. CDR3 nucleotide sequence: TGTGCCAGCAGTCCCACCGATGAAAAACTGTTTTTT.